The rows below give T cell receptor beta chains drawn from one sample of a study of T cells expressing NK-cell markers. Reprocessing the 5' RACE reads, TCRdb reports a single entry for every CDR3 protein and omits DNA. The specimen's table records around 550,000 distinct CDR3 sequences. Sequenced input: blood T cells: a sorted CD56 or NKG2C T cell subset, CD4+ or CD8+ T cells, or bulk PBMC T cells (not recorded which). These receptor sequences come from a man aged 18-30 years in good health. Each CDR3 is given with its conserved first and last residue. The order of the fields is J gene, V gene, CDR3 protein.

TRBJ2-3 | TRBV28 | CASSYPAGGSDTQYF
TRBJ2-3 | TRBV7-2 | CASSPTSGRGRDTQYF
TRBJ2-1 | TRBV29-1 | CSVEAGRMRFF
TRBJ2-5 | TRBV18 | CASSQQETQYF
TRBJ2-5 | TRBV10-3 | CAISDGPRGQETQYF
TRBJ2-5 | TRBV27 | CASSTNQPRQAQETQYF
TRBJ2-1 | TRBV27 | CASSPERGEQFF
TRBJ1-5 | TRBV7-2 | CASSLLGAHQPQHF
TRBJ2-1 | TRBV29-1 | CSVGEGRSGEQFF
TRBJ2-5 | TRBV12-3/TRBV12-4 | CASSPAGEETQYF
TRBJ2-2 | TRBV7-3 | CASSSRAGTSNTGELFF
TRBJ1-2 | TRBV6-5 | CASSRGGFGYTF
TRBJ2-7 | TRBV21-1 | CASSIGTVGPLEQYF
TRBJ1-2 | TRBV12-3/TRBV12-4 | CASSLFAGSYGGYTF
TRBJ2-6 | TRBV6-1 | CASSGVGANVLTF
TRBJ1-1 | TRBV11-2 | CASSLVPTGFLEAFF
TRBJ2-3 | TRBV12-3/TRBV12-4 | CASTDRASGTDTQYF
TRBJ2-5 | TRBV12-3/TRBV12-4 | CASSPHLGGSPGETQYF
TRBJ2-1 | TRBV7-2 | CASSLVLAGSSYNEQFF
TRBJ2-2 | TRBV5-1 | CASSLYNGGAGELFF
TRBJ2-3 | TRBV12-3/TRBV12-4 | CASSLKAGGPGDTQYF
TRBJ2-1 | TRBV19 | CASSILTGEQFF
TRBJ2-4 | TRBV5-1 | CASSLDSSITKNIQYF
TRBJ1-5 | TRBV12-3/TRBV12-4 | CASSPRQVSNQPQHF
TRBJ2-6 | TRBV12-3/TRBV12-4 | CASKRGSGANVLTF
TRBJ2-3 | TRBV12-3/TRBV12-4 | CASSFFGSATDTQYF
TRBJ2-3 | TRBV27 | CATTVKGDTQYF